This is a list of T cell receptor beta chains from one sample in a study of human T cells and chemical hapten exposure. TCRdb re-called the RACE reads through MiXCR, storing one row per CDR3 protein. The data show 380,000 or so distinct CDR3 sequences, around 5.5% seen once. The sample here was whole blood, taken in connection with sensitization to the hapten diphenylcyclopropenone (DPC). All receptors derive from a woman younger than 35 with alopecia areata. Some clones in this sample may be carry-over from other donors' samples. CDR3s include the opening cysteine and the closing phenylalanine or tryptophan. D genes are given only for firm matches. Clone size, where shown, is once, few, many, or a class for clones that have expanded.

TGTGCCAGCAGCTTAGTTGGACAGGGCAAAACCCCAACGAATCAGCCCCAGCATTTT	CASSLVGQGKTPTNQPQHF	TRBD1	TRBV7-8	TRBJ1-5	few
TGTGCCAGCAGCCGGACCTCCTACAATGAGCAGTTCTTC	CASSRTSYNEQFF	-	TRBV12-3/TRBV12-4	TRBJ2-1	many
TGTGCCAGCAGCCCGGGGGTTGGGGGCAGAAGCTCCTATAATTCACCCCTCCACTTT	CASSPGVGGRSSYNSPLHF	-	TRBV7-2	TRBJ1-6	many
TGTGCCAGCAGCCCGTTTGGCACTGAAGCTTTCTTT	CASSPFGTEAFF	-	TRBV7-6	TRBJ1-1	few
TGTGCCAGCAGCTCAATCCCTTCCTCCTACAATGAGCAGTTCTTC	CASSSIPSSYNEQFF	-	TRBV7-2	TRBJ2-1	many
TGTGCCAGCGCGCGTGGGTCCTACGAGCAGTACTTC	CASARGSYEQYF	-	TRBV2	TRBJ2-7	few
TGCAGCGTTGATAGGGGCCGTGGCTACACCTTC	CSVDRGRGYTF	-	TRBV29-1	TRBJ1-2	many
TGTGCCAGCAGCTTATACCCGGGGGAACACAATGAGCAGTTCTTC	CASSLYPGEHNEQFF	-	TRBV7-6	TRBJ2-1	many
TGCAGTGCTAGAGTGCAGGAGAATTCACCCCTCCACTTT	CSARVQENSPLHF	-	TRBV20-1	TRBJ1-6	many
TGTGCCAGCAAGACCGGGGGGGAAGCCGGGGAGCTGTTTTTT	CASKTGGEAGELFF	TRBD2	TRBV25-1	TRBJ2-2	few
TGTGCCAGCAGCTTCCCGGGACAGGGGGTGTATGGCTACACCTTC	CASSFPGQGVYGYTF	TRBD1	TRBV5-6	TRBJ1-2	few
TGTGCCAGCGGCCGGGGGCTTAGCACAGATACGCAGTATTTT	CASGRGLSTDTQYF	-	TRBV6-1	TRBJ2-3	many
TGCAGTGCTAGATGGCTAGCGGGGGGGAGAGGAACAGATACGCAGTATTTT	CSARWLAGGRGTDTQYF	TRBD2	TRBV20-1	TRBJ2-3	many
TGTGCCAGTAGTATAGGGAATCGGATAGCTGAAGCTTTCTTT	CASSIGNRIAEAFF	-	TRBV19	TRBJ1-1	few
TGTGCCAGCAGTTACCACCCTTTCCGTGAAGCTTTCTTT	CASSYHPFREAFF	-	TRBV6-2/TRBV6-3	TRBJ1-1	many
TGTGCCAGCAGCCCTCCGGGACTAGATCCGGGGGCCCAGTACTTC	CASSPPGLDPGAQYF	TRBD2	TRBV7-2	TRBJ2-5	-
TGCAGTGCTGTCCTTGAGGGGTTGAATGAAAAACTGTTTTTT	CSAVLEGLNEKLFF	-	TRBV20-1	TRBJ1-4	few
TGCGCCAGCAGCTTTCCGGGAATTAGGGATGGCTACACCTTC	CASSFPGIRDGYTF	-	TRBV5-1	TRBJ1-2	few
TGTGCCAGCAGTGCACAGGATCAGCCCCAGCATTTT	CASSAQDQPQHF	-	TRBV6-1	TRBJ1-5	-
TGTGCCAGCAGTTTCAGTCCTGCTAATCAGCCCCAGCATTTT	CASSFSPANQPQHF	-	TRBV12-3/TRBV12-4	TRBJ1-5	many
TGTGCCATCAGGGCACAGGGGAGAGAATCACCCCTCCACTTT	CAIRAQGRESPLHF	TRBD1	TRBV10-3	TRBJ1-6	many
TGTGCCACCAGTGACTCCGGGACAGGGAAGACCGGGGAGCTGTTTTTT	CATSDSGTGKTGELFF	TRBD1	TRBV24-1	TRBJ2-2	-
TGCAGTGCTACCCAGGGAATGGCCGGGGAGCTGTTTTTT	CSATQGMAGELFF	-	TRBV20-1	TRBJ2-2	many
TGTGCCTCAATGGACGGGAACACCGGGGAGCTGTTTTTT	CASMDGNTGELFF	-	TRBV6-6	TRBJ2-2	few
TGTGCCAGCAGCTTAGGGACTAGCGGACTACAGATTTCCACCGGGGAGCTGTTTTTT	CASSLGTSGLQISTGELFF	TRBD2	TRBV7-3	TRBJ2-2	-
TGTGCCAGCACTGTCAGGGGGGTGGATGAAAAACTGTTTTTT	CASTVRGVDEKLFF	TRBD1	TRBV4-2	TRBJ1-4	few
TGTGCCAGCAGCTTTGACGGACAGGGGGTCTACGAGCAGTACTTC	CASSFDGQGVYEQYF	TRBD1	TRBV7-9	TRBJ2-7	-
TGTGCCAGCAGCCTCTTCGGGGGGTTTGATCGCTACGAGCAGTACTTC	CASSLFGGFDRYEQYF	TRBD2	TRBV16	TRBJ2-7	-
TGTGCCAGCAGTTTTCAAGGGGGCCCAACTGGCACCGGGGAGCTGTTTTTT	CASSFQGGPTGTGELFF	TRBD1	TRBV27	TRBJ2-2	many
TGTGCCATCAGACGGGGAGGCGGGGGAGAGGCCTACGAGCAGTACTTC	CAIRRGGGGEAYEQYF	TRBD2	TRBV10-3	TRBJ2-7	few
TGTGCCAGCAGCACCTACGGACAGCTTAATTCACCCCTCCACTTT	CASSTYGQLNSPLHF	-	TRBV11-1	TRBJ1-6	few
TGCGCCAGCAGCCCAGATCATGGACAGGGATCAGATACGCAGTATTTT	CASSPDHGQGSDTQYF	TRBD1	TRBV4-3	TRBJ2-3	few
TGTGCCAGCACCCGCCGACAGGGGGCCACTGAGCAGTTCTTC	CASTRRQGATEQFF	TRBD1	TRBV12-3/TRBV12-4	TRBJ2-1	few
TGTGCCAGCAGTTTATCCGGGACAGGCGACTACAATGAGCAGTTCTTC	CASSLSGTGDYNEQFF	TRBD1	TRBV28	TRBJ2-1	-
TGTGCCAGCAGCTTAGCGTCAGGGAGGAACACTGAAGCTTTCTTT	CASSLASGRNTEAFF	-	TRBV7-9	TRBJ1-1	many
TGTGCCAGCAGCGAAGATGGTAATAGCTACACAGATACGCAGTATTTT	CASSEDGNSYTDTQYF	-	TRBV9	TRBJ2-3	few
TGTGCTAGTGGTCCAGGACGGGGGGCAGATACGCAGTATTTT	CASGPGRGADTQYF	TRBD2	TRBV12-5	TRBJ2-3	-
TGTGCCAGCAGCCTCAGGACTGTCGGGGCAGATACGCAGTATTTT	CASSLRTVGADTQYF	-	TRBV3-1	TRBJ2-3	many
TGTGCCAGCAGCTTGGGACAGGGGACCAGCAATCAGCCCCAGCATTTT	CASSLGQGTSNQPQHF	TRBD1	TRBV7-6	TRBJ1-5	few
TGCAGCGTCGGACAGGGGGGCAGCGAGCAGTACTTC	CSVGQGGSEQYF	TRBD1	TRBV29-1	TRBJ2-7	few
TGTGCCAGCAGCATACTCCCCGGGACAGGGTTTTACGAGCAGTACTTC	CASSILPGTGFYEQYF	TRBD1	TRBV28	TRBJ2-7	-
TGTGCCAGCAGTGAAGCGGGGACAGGATACAATGAGCAGTTCTTC	CASSEAGTGYNEQFF	TRBD1	TRBV6-1	TRBJ2-1	many
TGTGCCAGCAGCCAGGGGTCCCCAAACTACGAGCAGTACTTC	CASSQGSPNYEQYF	-	TRBV9	TRBJ2-7	many
TGTGCCAGCAGTGAACAGGGGGTCACCGGGGAGCTGTTTTTT	CASSEQGVTGELFF	TRBD1	TRBV2	TRBJ2-2	many
TGTGCCAGCAGTTTAGTCGGGACTAGCGACCCCCTCCATAACACAGATACGCAGTATTTT	CASSLVGTSDPLHNTDTQYF	TRBD2	TRBV12-3/TRBV12-4	TRBJ2-3	many
TGCGCCAGCAGCCCCGAGGACTCCTCCTCCAATGAGCAGTTCTTC	CASSPEDSSSNEQFF	-	TRBV4-1	TRBJ2-1	-
TGTGCCAGCACTCCGCAGTGGGGTTACGAGCAGTACTTC	CASTPQWGYEQYF	-	TRBV27	TRBJ2-7	many
TGTGCCAGCAGTTTATCGTCGGACAGCCAAGAGACCCAGTACTTC	CASSLSSDSQETQYF	-	TRBV27	TRBJ2-5	few
TGCGCCAGCAGCCAAGGGTTTGCAGGGTCATCCACAGATACGCAGTATTTT	CASSQGFAGSSTDTQYF	-	TRBV4-3	TRBJ2-3	-
TGTGCCAGCAGCTTAGGGAGGGGTTATAATTCACCCCTCCACTTT	CASSLGRGYNSPLHF	-	TRBV7-2	TRBJ1-6	many
TGTGCCAGCGGATATCCCGGCAACGGCTACACCTTC	CASGYPGNGYTF	-	TRBV27	TRBJ1-2	-
TGTGCCATCAGTGAAAAGGCAGCCGCAACTAATGAAAAACTGTTTTTT	CAISEKAAATNEKLFF	-	TRBV10-3	TRBJ1-4	few